Listed below are T cell receptor beta chains from one sample, sequenced in a study of blood T cell repertoires in COVID-19. TCRdb's copy holds only in-frame clones and misses some; the assay was immunoSEQ multiplex PCR. The data hold tens of thousands of clones, with 80% to 85% observed a single time. The sequenced sample was peripheral blood. The receptors were gathered from a human donor in a cohort sampled during active or convalescent COVID-19. The CDR3 runs from the conserved cysteine through the conserved F or W. D genes are given only for firm matches. Size is stated for part of the rows, as once, few or many counts, or as a class when the clone is expanded.

>TRBJ2-1|few|TRBV6-5|TRBD2
TGTGCCAGCGGGAGCGCTAGCGGGGGGGCCGTTGAGCAGTTCTTC
CASGSASGGAVEQFF
>TRBJ2-2|few|TRBV5-5|TRBD2
TGTGCCAGCAGCTTGGGACTAGCGGGGGGGCCGTGGACCGGGGAGCTGTTTTTT
CASSLGLAGGPWTGELFF
>TRBJ2-1|NA|TRBV7-6|NA
TGTGCCAGCAGCTTAGGGATGGCGGTAGTATCCAATGAGCAGTTCTTC
CASSLGMAVVSNEQFF
>TRBJ2-7|NA|TRBV6-2/TRBV6-3|TRBD1
TGTGCCAGCAGTCAGACAGGGTCAAGCTCCTACGAGCAGTACTTC
CASSQTGSSSYEQYF
>TRBJ2-5|NA|TRBV5-6|TRBD2
TGTGCCAGCACCCCCAGCGGGGGGGCGATGGAGACCCAGTACTTC
CASTPSGGAMETQYF
>TRBJ2-2|once|TRBV6-5|NA
TGTGCCAGCAGTTTTTCGGGACTGAACACCGGGGAGCTGTTTTTT
CASSFSGLNTGELFF
>TRBJ2-7|NA|TRBV20-1|TRBD2
TGCAGTGCTAGTCCCGGGGGGTACGAGCAGTACTTC
CSASPGGYEQYF
>TRBJ2-5|NA|TRBV19|NA
TGTGCCTCGGGGTTACGACAAGAGACCCAGTACTTC
CASGLRQETQYF
>TRBJ2-5|few|TRBV5-4|TRBD2
TGTGCCAGCAGCCCCTCATTGTCGGGGGGGGAGACCCAGTACTTC
CASSPSLSGGETQYF
>TRBJ2-2|NA|TRBV27|NA
TGTGCCAGCAGTTTGGGCAGGGGCATCACCGGGGAGCTGTTTTTT
CASSLGRGITGELFF
>TRBJ1-6|NA|TRBV9|NA
TGTGCCAGCAGCGTAGGGGGAGGGGTTGGTTCACCCCTCCACTTT
CASSVGGGVGSPLHF
>TRBJ2-3|few|TRBV9|NA
TGTGCCAGCGCCCATCAAGGAGGAAATTTGTTCACAGATACGCAGTATTTT
CASAHQGGNLFTDTQYF
>TRBJ2-1|once|TRBV5-6|NA
TGTGCCAGCAGCTTGGACAGCACCTACAATGAGCAGTTCTTC
CASSLDSTYNEQFF
>TRBJ1-1|NA|TRBV15|NA
TGTGCCACCAGCAGAGACTCCAGGGACACTGAAGCTTTCTTT
CATSRDSRDTEAFF
>TRBJ2-2|NA|TRBV10-3|TRBD2
TGTGCCATCAGTGCGGGACTAGCGGGGAACACCGGGGAGCTGTTTTTT
CAISAGLAGNTGELFF
>TRBJ2-1|NA|TRBV2|NA
TGTGCCAGCAGGCCGGGGGGCCGCTACAATGAGCAGTTCTTC
CASRPGGRYNEQFF
>TRBJ1-6|few|TRBV5-1|TRBD1
TGCGCCAGCAGCCTGCGACAGGGAAATTCACCCCTCCACTTT
CASSLRQGNSPLHF
>TRBJ2-1|NA|TRBV28|TRBD1
TGTGCCAGCAGTTTTGGCAGGGGGCTGAGTGAGCAGTTCTTC
CASSFGRGLSEQFF
>TRBJ2-2|NA|TRBV19|TRBD1
TGTGCCAGTAGTAACTACAGGGGGAACGGCGGGGAGCTGTTTTTT
CASSNYRGNGGELFF
>TRBJ1-1|NA|TRBV27|NA
TGTGCCAGCAGTTTATCAATCCGGGACAAGCGGATGAACACTGAAGCTTTCTTT
CASSLSIRDKRMNTEAFF
>TRBJ1-5|NA|TRBV9|NA
TGTGCCAGCAGCGTAGCGGAGTATCAGCCCCAGCATTTT
CASSVAEYQPQHF
>TRBJ2-5|once|TRBV3-1/TRBV3-2|TRBD2
TGTGCCAGAAGGCGGGGGGGGACCTGCGAGACCCAGTACTTC
CARRRGGTCETQYF
>TRBJ2-2|NA|TRBV19|NA
TGTGCCAGTAGTTTCGGGGGTTCGAACACCGGGGAGCTGTTTTTT
CASSFGGSNTGELFF
>TRBJ1-4|NA|TRBV6-5|NA
TGTGCCAGCAGTCCACGGACAGTGACTAATGAAAAACTGTTTTTT
CASSPRTVTNEKLFF
>TRBJ2-3|medium-sized|TRBV5-1|NA
TGCGCCAGCAGCTTGAGTTCGCAGACTACAGATACGCAGTATTTT
CASSLSSQTTDTQYF
>TRBJ1-5|NA|TRBV19|NA
TGTGCCAGTAGTATGGATCAGGGCTTCAATCAGCCCCAGCATTTT
CASSMDQGFNQPQHF
>TRBJ2-7|NA|TRBV19|TRBD1
TGTGCCAGTAGTATGGGAACCAGGGGGCTGGGCTACGAGCAGTACTTC
CASSMGTRGLGYEQYF
>TRBJ1-1|NA|TRBV28|NA
TGTGCCAGCAGCCCGGGGGGTCAGGGTTCGGTTGGGGTGACTGAAGCTTTCTTT
CASSPGGQGSVGVTEAFF
>TRBJ2-3|few|TRBV12-3/TRBV12-4|NA
TGTGCCAGCAGTGCCCCCAAGGAGTTGACGCAGTATTTT
CASSAPKELTQYF
>TRBJ1-3|NA|TRBV6-1|TRBD1
TGTGCCAGCAGTGCACCGACAGGGGGAGTCAACTCTGGAAACACCATATATTTT
CASSAPTGGVNSGNTIYF
>TRBJ1-5|few|TRBV6-5|NA
TGTGCCAGCAGTTCTGAGGGTTATAGCAATCAGCCCCAGCATTTT
CASSSEGYSNQPQHF
>TRBJ2-2|NA|TRBV24-1|TRBD1
TGTGCCACCAGTGATCCTACAGGGGGCTCTGGGGAGCTGTTTTTT
CATSDPTGGSGELFF
>TRBJ2-1|NA|TRBV6-2/TRBV6-3|NA
TGTGCCAGCAGCCTCCCCGGGCTAGCGAAGTTCTTC
CASSLPGLAKFF
>TRBJ1-3|NA|TRBV9|NA
TGTGCCAGCAACCCCGAGCCTGGGCCTGGAAACACCATATATTTT
CASNPEPGPGNTIYF
>TRBJ2-7|NA|TRBV6-5|NA
TGTGCCAGCAGTAACGGGGACAACTCCTACGAGCAGTACTTC
CASSNGDNSYEQYF
>TRBJ2-1|NA|TRBV11-2|NA
TGTGCCAGCATCCACCCGGACTCCCGGTGGAATGAGCAGTTCTTC
CASIHPDSRWNEQFF
>TRBJ2-2|NA|TRBV28|TRBD2
TGTGCCAGCACCCCGGGACTAGCGGCTACCACCGGGGAGCTGTTTTTT
CASTPGLAATTGELFF
>TRBJ2-1|NA|TRBV7-8|NA
TGTGCCAGCAGCTTAGGTAGTTCCTACAATGAGCAGTTCTTC
CASSLGSSYNEQFF
>TRBJ1-2|NA|TRBV27|TRBD1
TGTGCCAGCAGTAGGGGGCTCGGATATGGCTACACCTTC
CASSRGLGYGYTF